This T cell receptor beta chain derives from a study of CD8 T cells in Susac syndrome. The RNA, roughly 0.5 to 1 ug, was put through reverse transcription using random hexamers. By means of immunoSEQ multiplex PCR, TCR beta CDR3 spanning 54 Vbeta and 13 Jbeta underwent amplification. A single record per CDR3 protein comes from TCRdb applying MiXCR to the immunoSEQ multiplex PCR reads. The sample holds about 280,000 distinct CDR3 sequences; around 83% are singletons and the top ten take 0.11%. Relapsing-remitting disease, either stable or active, was present in the multiple sclerosis controls, who were treatment-naive patients. TEMRA cells underwent FACS enrichment and CD8+ and CD4+ T cells underwent negative isolation. V gave up 1 base and J gave up 2 bases; unmatched junction bases: 10. The CDR3 loop spans 17 amino acids. Germline lookup yields CDR1 DFQATT and CDR2 SNEGSKA (reference sequence). In its sample, this clonotype was seen once.

The source is a human donor with multiple sclerosis. The sequenced material came from CD8+ T cells from PBMCs. The rearrangement links TRBV20-1 to TRBJ2-3, with 9 nucleotides matching TRBD2. CDR3 nucleotide sequence: TGCAGTGCTAGAGGGACTGTGGAGCGGGGGGCCACAGATACGCAGTATTTT. Protein sequence: CSARGTVERGATDTQYF.